This is a list of T cell receptor beta chains from one sample in a study of Ad26.COV2.S vaccination and SARS-CoV-2 variants. TCRdb keeps only in-frame clones here, not all; method: immunoSEQ multiplex PCR. The profile shows 300,000 to 350,000 clones, about nine tenths of them singletons. The source material was peripheral blood, sampled in a trial of Ad26.COV2.S vaccine versus placebo. The receptors originated from a person between 18 and 65 years old who received the Ad26.COV2.S COVID-19 vaccine or a placebo. The CDR3 runs from the conserved cysteine through the conserved F or W. The order of the fields is V gene, clone size, J gene, D gene, CDR3 protein. A D gene is named only where the DNA matches it firmly. Only some rows state a clone size, as once, few, many or a class for expanded clones.

TRBV14	.	TRBJ2-2	.	CASSQGWTNTGELFF
TRBV24-1	.	TRBJ2-2	.	CATSQNTGELFF
TRBV27	.	TRBJ1-2	TRBD1	CASSSRTGTPYGYTF
TRBV12-3/TRBV12-4	.	TRBJ1-5	.	CASSISSNQPQHF
TRBV7-2	.	TRBJ2-1	.	CASSSDSYNEQFF
TRBV30	.	TRBJ2-3	TRBD2	CAWGTSGRVDTQYF
TRBV12-3/TRBV12-4	.	TRBJ1-1	.	CASSLSGVTEAFF
TRBV9	.	TRBJ2-2	.	CASSPHNTGELFF
TRBV7-8	once	TRBJ2-3	TRBD2	CASGLAGDTDTQYF
TRBV6-5	.	TRBJ2-2	TRBD2	CASSQREHGELFF
TRBV19	.	TRBJ1-2	.	CASRLLGSTYGYTF
TRBV5-6	.	TRBJ2-3	.	CASSPGDTQYF
TRBV9	.	TRBJ2-2	.	CASSVGDNTGELFF
TRBV3-1/TRBV3-2	.	TRBJ2-7	.	CASSHRPAMYEQYF
TRBV5-4	.	TRBJ1-1	.	CASRLGGGGNTEAFF
TRBV5-6	.	TRBJ1-2	.	CASSIIAGGYTF
TRBV18	.	TRBJ1-1	TRBD1	CASSLRQGVSEAFF
TRBV10-3	.	TRBJ1-6	.	CAISESKGGWYSPLHF
TRBV7-2	.	TRBJ1-2	.	CASTHPIIMPYGYTF
TRBV24-1	.	TRBJ2-1	TRBD1	CATQGAGNEQFF
TRBV19	.	TRBJ2-1	TRBD1	CASTPGQGVLWEQFF
TRBV9	.	TRBJ2-7	.	CASSVAEGWGEQYF
TRBV7-6	.	TRBJ1-1	.	CASSQDGNTEAFF
TRBV14	.	TRBJ2-5	TRBD2	CASSQATRGTSGRVTSKETQYF
TRBV7-9	.	TRBJ2-1	.	CASSLAGTPYNEQFF
TRBV7-9	.	TRBJ1-5	.	CASSSLYSNQPQHF
TRBV7-2	.	TRBJ1-2	TRBD1	CASSYDRGNYGYTF
TRBV24-1	once	TRBJ2-5	.	CATSDKNRQETQYF
TRBV7-2	.	TRBJ1-2	TRBD1	CASSLRQGAPRAGYTF
TRBV19	.	TRBJ1-1	TRBD1	CASSPFDRGAEAFF
TRBV19	.	TRBJ2-1	.	CASRRPGRFLEQFF
TRBV5-4	.	TRBJ2-3	TRBD2	CASSSISGGQGDTQYF
TRBV12-3/TRBV12-4	.	TRBJ1-2	TRBD1	CAEGTGNGYTF
TRBV11-2	.	TRBJ2-6	.	CASSLGQEISGANVLTF
TRBV18	.	TRBJ2-7	TRBD1	CASSPPGWDRDPYEQYF
TRBV7-9	.	TRBJ2-7	TRBD1	CASEGDRSYEQYF
TRBV19	.	TRBJ2-1	.	CASSPRDLDLDEQFF
TRBV19	.	TRBJ2-3	TRBD2	CASETSGGIYTDTQYF
TRBV6-4	.	TRBJ1-1	.	CASSDSTGTNTEAFF
TRBV19	.	TRBJ1-2	.	CASSNWPGYTF
TRBV4-1	few	TRBJ1-2	TRBD1	CASSPKLRTGDHYGYTF
TRBV29-1	.	TRBJ2-7	.	CSVEPDGSYEQYF
TRBV28	.	TRBJ1-1	.	CASSPPGDLNTEAFF
TRBV19	.	TRBJ2-3	.	CASSIIAPFTDTQYF
TRBV7-9	once	TRBJ2-1	TRBD2	CASSPGTSGRSSYNEQFF
TRBV27	.	TRBJ1-1	TRBD1	CASQGVSHTEAFF
TRBV30	.	TRBJ1-1	.	CACKGREDTEAFF